Each of the 19 T cell receptor beta chains below was sequenced from the same sample in a study of CD8+CD57+ T cells in acquired aplastic anemia. Genomic DNA templated the TCR beta VDJ and CDR3 profiling. TCRdb re-analysed the reads in MiXCR, keeping a single row per CDR3 protein. In the table there are over 200,000 distinct CDR3 sequences, roughly 55% of which are singletons. The specimen sequenced was sorted CD4+, CD8+, or CD8+CD57+ T cells (not recorded which) from PBMCs. All receptors derive from a human donor in good health.

The gene calls are TRBV20-1 and TRBJ2-7, with D maybe TRBD1 (6 bases). The CDR3 covers 14 residues. V was shortened by 2 bases and J by 1 base, with 12 bases between the two germline ends. The germline CDR1 and CDR2 sequences are DFQATT and SNEGSKA (reference sequence). The CDR3 nucleotides are TGCAGTGCTAGATTAACCGGGACATCCTACGAGCAGTACTTC. This encodes CSARLTGTSYEQYF.

The chain is built from TRBV7-6 and TRBJ1-2; 7 nucleotides align to TRBD1. The V gene's germline CDR1 is SGHVS and CDR2 FNYEAQ. The CDR3 has 15 residues. Losses at the gene ends were 5 bases for V and 4 bases for J; bases not matched to a gene: 10. CDR3 nucleotides: TGTGCCAGCAGCCCCGGAGGGGGCCGGGGCTATGGCTACACCTTC. Translating gives CASSPGGGRGYGYTF. Together with reference TRBV7-6 and TRBJ1-2, the CDR3 gives the full variable domain: GAGVSQSPRYKVTKRGQDVALRCDPISGHVSLYWYRQALGQGPEFLTYFNYEAQQDKSGLPNDRFSAERPEGSISTLTIQRTEQRDSAMYRCASSPGGGRGYGYTFGSGTRLTVV.

The chain joins TRBV2 to TRBJ2-5; D may be TRBD1 or TRBD2 (6 bases each). Germline CDR1 reads SNHLY; CDR2 reads FYNNEI. The CDR3 spans 15 residues. V lost 6 bases to trimming and J lost 0 bases, with 14 bases between them. The CDR3: CASSFWGADQETQYF. The CDR3 DNA follows: TGTGCCAGCAGCTTCTGGGGGGCGGACCAAGAGACCCAGTACTTC.

V is TRBV10-3 and J is TRBJ1-1; D unresolved. The V and J ends lost 8 bases and 1 base respectively, with 8 bases between them. Germline V CDR1 and CDR2: ENHRY, SYGVKD. This CDR3 comprises 12 residues. The CDR3 coding sequence is TGTGCCATCGGGCCAGGGAACACTGAAGCTTTCTTT. Its translation is CAIGPGNTEAFF.

The chain couples TRBV11-2 to TRBJ2-7; 7 bases map to TRBD2. The CDR3 runs to 13 residues. Per germline, CDR1 SGHAT and CDR2 FQNNGV. With 5 bases clipped from V and 5 bases from J, the junction kept 6 bases outside the gene matches. The CDR3 sequence: CASSRSGKDEQYF. CDR3 sequence (DNA): TGTGCCAGCAGCCGCAGCGGGAAGGACGAGCAGTACTTC.

In nucleotides, the CDR3 is TGTGCCAGTAGTATAAAACAGGGGAACTATGGCTACACCTTC. It is translated as CASSIKQGNYGYTF. This chain joins TRBV19 and TRBJ1-2; 7 bases match TRBD1. The V gene's germline CDR1 is LNHDA and CDR2 SQIVND (reference sequence). V lost 2 bases, J lost 2 bases, and 2 bases stayed unmatched. The CDR3 has 14 amino acids.

The chain is built from TRBV5-1 and TRBJ1-6; D is undetermined. This CDR3 comprises 13 residues. Germline values: CDR1 SGHRS, CDR2 YFSETQ. V lost 5 bases and J lost 9, with 12 bases in between. Here the CDR3 reads CASREGESSPLHF. Here the CDR3 DNA reads TGCGCCAGCAGAGAGGGCGAAAGTTCACCCCTCCACTTT.

This clonotype was detected once. The chain uses TRBV29-1 and TRBJ1-1, with D possibly being TRBD1 (5 bases). The CDR3 contains 13 residues. Germline assignment: CDR1 SQVTM and CDR2 ANQGSEA. The germline V and J ends were trimmed by 8 bases and 5 bases, with 18 bases remaining between them. The CDR3 DNA sequence: TGCAGCACAGTCCGGGGGGAGGAGACTGAAGCTTTCTTT. It specifies CSTVRGEETEAFF.

V and J are TRBV7-3 and TRBJ2-3; 8 bases agree with TRBD2. Germline V gene data show CDR1 as SGHTA and CDR2 as FQGTGA. Trimming at V came to 5 bases and at J to 1 base, leaving 8 bases not matched to a gene. This CDR3 has 16 amino acids. The CDR3 protein is CASSPSTRGGTDTQYF. In DNA form, the CDR3 reads TGTGCCAGCAGCCCCAGTACGCGGGGGGGCACAGATACGCAGTATTTT.

As for this clonotype: Relative to the germline gene, one junction end is altered; a read error may explain this. This chain links TRBV19 with TRBJ2-3, with D uncertain. In germline, CDR1 is LNHDA, CDR2 SQIVND (reference sequence). This CDR3 region has 15 residues. CDR3 nucleotide sequence: TGTGCCAGTAGTATAGATCGGCGAAGCACGGATACGCAGTATTTT. Protein product: CASSIDRRSTDTQYF.

Comment on this clonotype: With a much larger clone just one base away, this may be a read error. This chain joins TRBV7-3 and TRBJ2-7, with no clear D. The CDR3 consists of 13 residues. Germline-derived CDR1 and CDR2 are SGHTA and FQGTGA. The CDR3 protein is CASSQSMGNEQYF. CDR3 DNA sequence: TGCGCCAGCAGCCAATCGATGGGCAATGAGCAGTACTTC. Based on the CDR3 plus reference TRBV7-3 and TRBJ2-7, the full variable domain is GAGVSQTPSNKVTEKGKYVELRCDPISGHTALYWYRQSLGQGPEFLIYFQGTGAADDSGLPNDRFFAVRPEGSVSTLKIQRTERGDSAVYLCASSQSMGNEQYFGPGTRLTVT.

This clonotype appeared many times. The chain uses TRBV24-1 and TRBJ2-2, with 7 bases fitting TRBD1. Losses at the gene ends were 2 bases for V and 3 bases for J; bases not matched to a gene: 2. Looked up from germline, CDR1 is KGHDR and CDR2 is SFDVKD. This CDR3 has 15 amino acids. The CDR3 DNA reads as TGTGCCACCAGTGATTCCGACAGGGACACCGGGGAGCTGTTTTTT. Translating it yields CATSDSDRDTGELFF.

This chain links TRBV20-1 with TRBJ2-1; 8 bases fit TRBD2. The CDR3 has 15 residues. Germline trimming cut 1 base from V and 12 bases from J; bases unmatched to any gene: 14. Germline CDR1 and CDR2: DFQATT and SNEGSKA (reference sequence). CDR3 sequence: CSARVLEAGDTGQFF. CDR3 DNA: TGCAGTGCTAGAGTTCTCGAAGCGGGAGATACTGGGCAGTTCTTC.

The table lists this clonotype with many counts. The rearrangement links TRBV5-6 to TRBJ1-5, with D unresolved. Between the trimmed V and J ends, which lost 4 bases and 1 base, there was a span of 9 bases. Germline V gives CDR1 SGHDT, CDR2 YYEEEE. The CDR3 spans 14 residues. The CDR3 region is CASSVFRSNQPQHF. Written as DNA, the CDR3 is TGTGCCAGCAGCGTATTCAGGAGCAATCAGCCCCAGCATTTT.

The chain has TRBV24-1 and TRBJ2-2, with D tentatively TRBD2 (6 bases). CDR1 and CDR2 from the germline V gene are KGHDR and SFDVKD. V shed 5 bases and J shed 2 bases, with 14 bases lying between them. The CDR3 length is 16 residues. CDR3 region: CATSGQRGVNTGELFF. In DNA form, the CDR3 reads TGTGCCACCAGTGGACAACGCGGGGTAAACACCGGGGAGCTGTTTTTT.

This clonotype turned up a few times. The chain joins TRBV5-1 to TRBJ2-1; possibly TRBD2 for D (6 bases). The CDR3 is 15 residues long. The germline gives CDR1 SGHRS, CDR2 YFSETQ. V gave up 0 bases and J gave up 5 bases, with 12 bases separating them. CDR3 bases: TGCGCCAGCAGCTTGGTTATGGCGGGAAACAATGAGCAGTTCTTC. Translation gives CASSLVMAGNNEQFF.

This clonotype was detected ten times or more. The chain combines TRBV7-8 with TRBJ2-7, with 7 positions matching TRBD2. J was trimmed by 2 bases and V by 6 bases; bases with no gene match: 7. CDR3 size: 14 residues. From germline, CDR1 is SGHVS and CDR2 FQNEAQ. CDR3 sequence: CASRGGEMPYEQYF. The CDR3 DNA sequence: TGTGCCAGCAGGGGGGGGGAGATGCCCTACGAGCAGTACTTC. The full variable domain, its missing parts supplied by reference TRBV7-8 and TRBJ2-7, is GAGVSQSPRYKVAKRGQDVALRCDPISGHVSLFWYQQALGQGPEFLTYFQNEAQLDKSGLPSDRFFAERPEGSVSTLKIQRTQQEDSAVYLCASRGGEMPYEQYFGPGTRLTVT.

This chain uses TRBV19 with TRBJ2-1; D may be TRBD2 (6 bases). Germline V CDR1 and CDR2: LNHDA, SQIVND (reference sequence). The V end lost 4 bases, the J end lost 10 bases, and 11 bases lay between the germline ends. The CDR3 extends over 12 amino acids. CDR3: CASSTGLSEQFF. The CDR3 DNA follows: TGTGCCAGTAGTACGGGACTTTCAGAGCAGTTCTTC.

The rearrangement links TRBV20-1 to TRBJ2-7, with 10 positions matching TRBD1. This CDR3 has 14 amino acids. The junction had 6 bases not matched to a gene; V was cut back by 5 bases and J by 2 bases. Germline CDR1 DFQATT, CDR2 SNEGSKA (reference sequence). CDR3 nucleotides: TGCAGTGCTCCACGACAGGGGGCTACCTACGAGCAGTACTTC. This encodes CSAPRQGATYEQYF.